This passage covers 17 T cell receptor beta chains from one sample sequenced in a study of blood T cell repertoires in COVID-19. Sequenced by immunoSEQ multiplex PCR; TCRdb stores in-frame clones only, minus some. The sample includes around 190,000 clones, 75% to 85% of them seen just once. Sequencing was performed on peripheral blood. These receptors all stem from a human donor in a cohort sampled during active COVID-19.

This chain joins TRBV27 and TRBJ1-4; TRBD1 is a possible D gene (6 bases). V dropped 6 bases and J dropped 6 bases, with 20 bases sitting between them. The CDR3 has 16 amino acids. The V gene's germline CDR1 is MNHEY and CDR2 SMNVEV (reference sequence). The CDR3 DNA is TGTGCCAGCAGCCTAAGGCGGGGGGGCTACGATGAAAAACTGTTTTTT. This translates into CASSLRRGGYDEKLFF.

The gene calls are TRBV6-2 or TRBV6-3 and TRBJ1-1; unclear D gene. V was clipped by 0 bases and J by 4 bases, with 27 bases between them. From germline, CDR1 is MNHEY and CDR2 SVGEGT. CDR3 size: 20 residues. Here the CDR3 reads CASSYSFSPGEGWSGTEAFF. The DNA for the CDR3 is TGTGCCAGCAGTTACTCGTTTTCGCCAGGAGAGGGATGGTCCGGCACTGAAGCTTTCTTT.

V usage is TRBV5-6 and J usage is TRBJ2-3; D possibly corresponds to TRBD1 (6 bases). The CDR3 has 15 amino acids. CDR1 SGHDT and CDR2 YYEEEE come from the germline V gene. V gave up 1 base and J gave up 3 bases, with 12 bases separating them. CDR3 in amino acids: CASSLLQGPTDTQYF. The CDR3 DNA sequence: TGTGCCAGCAGCTTGTTACAGGGACCGACAGATACGCAGTATTTT.

The V call is TRBV19, the J call TRBJ1-1, with a tentative D call TRBD1 (6 bases). V shed 5 bases and J shed 0 bases, with 13 bases lying between them. The CDR3 has 15 amino acids. Germline V gives CDR1 LNHDA, CDR2 SQIVND (reference sequence). In DNA, the CDR3 is TGTGCCAGTAGTCTTTTACAGGGCATGAACACTGAAGCTTTCTTT. Its translation is CASSLLQGMNTEAFF. The complete variable domain, with remaining parts taken from reference TRBV19 and TRBJ1-1, reads DGGITQSPKYLFRKEGQNVTLSCEQNLNHDAMYWYRQDPGQGLRLIYYSQIVNDFQKGDIAEGYSVSREKKESFPLTVTSAQKNPTAFYLCASSLLQGMNTEAFFGQGTRLTVV.

The rearrangement links TRBV2 to TRBJ1-1; 7 bases map to TRBD1. J was trimmed by 2 bases and V by 1 base; bases with no gene match: 4. The length of the CDR3 is 15 residues. The germline gives CDR1 SNHLY, CDR2 FYNNEI. The DNA for the CDR3 is TGTGCCAGCAGTGAAGGGACAGGTTTCAACACTGAAGCTTTCTTT. It yields the protein CASSEGTGFNTEAFF.

The V and J genes are TRBV5-1 and TRBJ2-7; perhaps TRBD2 as D (6 bases). CDR1 SGHRS and CDR2 YFSETQ come from the germline V gene. Trimming took off 3 bases at V and 6 bases at J, with 28 bases between the two ends. The CDR3 contains 18 residues. The CDR3 is CASSSVPYGRRDGSEQYF. CDR3 DNA sequence: TGCGCCAGCAGCTCAGTACCCTATGGTAGGCGGGATGGGTCCGAGCAGTACTTC.

The J gene is TRBJ1-1, the V gene TRBV20-1; possibly TRBD1 for D (6 bases). Germline assignment: CDR1 DFQATT and CDR2 SNEGSKA (reference sequence). The CDR3 has 11 residues. The CDR3 sequence: CSPRGDTEAFF. The DNA of the CDR3 is TGCAGCCCCAGGGGAGACACTGAAGCTTTCTTT.

The chain uses TRBV5-1 and TRBJ2-3; the D gene is possibly TRBD2 (7 bases). The V end was cut by 0 bases, the J end by 6 bases, with 11 bases between. CDR3 length: 14 amino acids. Per germline, CDR1 SGHRS and CDR2 YFSETQ. The chain's CDR3 is CASSLEGGRDTQYF. In DNA form, the CDR3 reads TGCGCCAGCAGCTTGGAGGGGGGGCGTGATACGCAGTATTTT.

The J gene is TRBJ2-6, the V gene TRBV6-5; D remains unclear. With 2 bases removed from V and 1 base from J, the gap between germline ends came to 6 bases. The CDR3 extends over 15 amino acids. Germline-derived CDR1 and CDR2 are MNHEY and SVGAGI. The DNA for the CDR3 is TGTGCCAGCAGTTACGCGGAATCTGGGGCCAACGTCCTGACTTTC. Translation gives CASSYAESGANVLTF.

The table lists this clone with a count of one. This chain joins TRBV18 and TRBJ1-6; maybe TRBD1 (6 bases). Between the trimmed V and J ends, which lost 5 bases and 0 bases, there was a span of 11 bases. The CDR3 has 16 residues. Germline-derived CDR1 and CDR2 are KGHSH and LQKENI. CDR3 protein: CASSGTLASYNSPLHF. The CDR3 DNA follows: TGTGCCAGCTCAGGGACACTCGCCTCCTATAATTCACCCCTCCACTTT.

The CDR3 loop is CASSARTSGRPQPYEQYF. The CDR3 region has the DNA TGTGCCAGCAGCGCCCGGACTAGCGGGAGGCCTCAACCCTACGAGCAGTACTTC. J is TRBJ2-7 and V is TRBV7-8, with 14 positions matching TRBD2. The CDR3 loop spans 18 amino acids. Trimming at V came to 5 bases and at J to 2 bases, leaving 11 bases not matched to a gene. Germline CDR1 is SGHVS and CDR2 is FQNEAQ.

The chain couples TRBV7-9 to TRBJ1-5, with D unclear. The V end lost 1 base, the J end lost 0 bases, and 10 bases lay between the germline ends. This CDR3 is 16 amino acids long. The germline CDR1 and CDR2 sequences are SEHNR and FQNEAQ (reference sequence). Written as DNA, the CDR3 is TGTGCCAGCAGCTTAGGATTTCAGAATAGCAATCAGCCCCAGCATTTT. It encodes CASSLGFQNSNQPQHF.

The sample holds one count of this clone. The rearrangement uses TRBV6-5 and TRBJ2-7, with a possible D match to TRBD2 (6 bases). The CDR3 runs 13 residues. V was pared by 5 bases and J by 0 bases, with 8 bases between. Germline V CDR1 and CDR2: MNHEY, SVGAGI. This chain's CDR3 is CASSRESSYEQYF. The CDR3 coding sequence is TGTGCCAGCAGTCGGGAGTCCTCCTACGAGCAGTACTTC.

The chain is built from TRBV7-2 and TRBJ2-7, with 7 bases fitting TRBD2. V lost 5 bases and J lost 4; bases outside the gene matches: 8. This CDR3 has 14 amino acids. Germline CDR1 reads SGHTA; CDR2 reads FQGNSA. The CDR3 sequence is CASSPGTKVYEQYF. CDR3 in DNA: TGTGCCAGCAGCCCCGGGACTAAAGTTTACGAGCAGTACTTC.

This clone was counted between two and nine times. The chain carries TRBV10-1 and TRBJ1-3; D is possibly TRBD1 (5 bases). Germline V gene lookup returns CDR1 WNHNN and CDR2 SYGVQD (reference sequence). CDR3 length: 14 residues. V lost 4 bases, J lost 2 bases, and 9 bases lay in between. The CDR3: CASSGAGAGNTIYF. DNA of the CDR3: TGCGCCAGCAGTGGTGCGGGGGCTGGAAACACCATATATTTT.

This clone appeared a few times. The chain couples TRBV27 to TRBJ1-1; D might be TRBD1 (5 bases). V lost 0 bases and J lost 4, with 9 bases in between. The CDR3 is 14 residues long. Germline V gives CDR1 MNHEY, CDR2 SMNVEV (reference sequence). CDR3 DNA sequence: TGTGCCAGCAGTTTATCGGAGGGGCTCACTGAAGCTTTCTTT. It specifies CASSLSEGLTEAFF.

V usage is TRBV4-3 and J usage is TRBJ2-7, with TRBD2 identical over 13 bases. This CDR3 contains 15 residues. Losses at the gene ends were 0 bases for V and 6 bases for J; bases not matched to a gene: 2. CDR1 is LGHNA and CDR2 is YSLEER in the germline V gene. DNA of the CDR3: TGCGCCAGCAGCCAAGACCGGACTAGCGGGAGCGAGCAGTACTTC. This sequence encodes CASSQDRTSGSEQYF.